This T cell receptor (beta chain) was obtained from a study of cytomegalovirus exposure and HLA in healthy donors. Use of 60 Vbeta and 13 Jbeta primers characterized the PCR. Sequencing was performed with immunoSEQ multiplex PCR; in TCRdb, only in-frame clones are kept and a portion is missing. The data contain 180,000 or so clones, less than 90% of them singletons. Source material: PBMCs. The sequence derives from a girl between 10 and 17 years old in good health and CMV-seropositive.

For the CDR3, the DNA is TGCGCCAGCAGGGATTGGGCAACAGGGCAAGAGACCCAGTACTTC. It encodes CASRDWATGQETQYF. The chain employs TRBV5-1 and TRBJ2-5; TRBD1 is a possible D gene (6 bases). CDR1 is SGHRS and CDR2 is YFSETQ in the germline V gene. The ends were cut back, 5 bases at V and 2 bases at J, with 16 bases in the middle. CDR3 length equals 15 residues.